This entry lists 29 T cell receptor beta chains sequenced from one sample in a study of T cell changes during pregnancy in multiple sclerosis. TCRdb keeps only in-frame clones here, not all; method: immunoSEQ multiplex PCR. The sample has 40,000 or so clones, 90% seen once. Sequenced here: CD4+ T cells from peripheral blood mononuclear cells, sampled in the third trimester of pregnancy. These TCRs come from a female donor with multiple sclerosis, enrolled in a pregnancy study.

This chain links TRBV2 with TRBJ1-2; 8 bases align to TRBD1. The length of the CDR3 is 13 residues. Germline V gene sequence: CDR1 SNHLY, CDR2 FYNNEI. The V gene end was trimmed by 4 bases and the J gene end by 4 bases; junction bases not matched to a gene: 2. The CDR3 bases are TGTGCCAGCAGTGTACAGGGGGGCTATGGCTACACCTTC. This codes for CASSVQGGYGYTF. The complete variable domain, with remaining parts taken from reference TRBV2 and TRBJ1-2, reads EPEVTQTPSHQVTQMGQEVILRCVPISNHLYFYWYRQILGQKVEFLVSFYNNEISEKSEIFDDQFSVERPDGSNFTLKIRSTKLEDSAMYFCASSVQGGYGYTFGSGTRLTVV.

This chain links TRBV6-1 with TRBJ2-7, with unresolved D. The V gene's germline CDR1 is MNHNS and CDR2 SASEGT. The CDR3 sequence is 13 residues long. With 4 bases removed from V and 1 base from J, the gap between germline ends came to 8 bases. Written as DNA, the CDR3 is TGTGCCAGCAGTGGAGGTGGATCCTACGAGCAGTACTTC. Protein: CASSGGGSYEQYF.

V usage is TRBV5-1 and J usage is TRBJ2-4; 7 bases agree with TRBD1. Looked up from germline, CDR1 is SGHRS and CDR2 is YFSETQ. Trimming cost V 2 bases and J 0 bases; bases outside gene matches: 14. CDR3 size: 19 residues. CDR3: CASSFRTGTADRAKNIQYF. CDR3 sequence (DNA): TGCGCCAGCAGCTTTAGGACCGGGACAGCAGACCGAGCCAAAAACATTCAGTACTTC.

V and J are TRBV19 and TRBJ2-3; 8 bases map to TRBD1. The CDR3 runs 14 residues. The ends lost 5 bases at V and 6 bases at J; junction bases unmatched: 7. The germline V gene encodes CDR1 LNHDA and CDR2 SQIVND (reference sequence). CDR3 amino acids: CASSFLRDRDTQYF. The DNA for the CDR3 is TGTGCCAGTAGTTTCCTCAGGGACAGGGATACGCAGTATTTT.

This chain joins TRBV5-1 and TRBJ2-7, with 7 positions matching TRBD2. Germline V gene data show CDR1 as SGHRS and CDR2 as YFSETQ. The CDR3 length is 16 residues. Unmatched junction bases numbered 7, after V lost 1 base and J lost 0 bases. The CDR3 region has the DNA TGCGCCAGCAGCTTGATTGCGGGGGACTACTCCTACGAGCAGTACTTC. This sequence encodes CASSLIAGDYSYEQYF. The full variable domain, in which reference TRBV5-1 and TRBJ2-7 provide the parts outside the CDR3, is KAGVTQTPRYLIKTRGQQVTLSCSPISGHRSVSWYQQTPGQGLQFLFEYFSETQRNKGNFPGRFSGRQFSNSRSEMNVSTLELGDSALYLCASSLIAGDYSYEQYFGPGTRLTVT.

The J gene is TRBJ1-4, the V gene TRBV14, with TRBD1 matching over 8 bases. CDR1 and CDR2 (germline): SGHDN, FVKESK. The CDR3 consists of 16 residues. The junction had 5 bases not matched to a gene; V was cut back by 4 bases and J by 1 base. The CDR3 region has the DNA TGTGCCAGCAGCCGGTTCAGGGGGCGAACTAATGAAAAACTGTTTTTT. Protein product: CASSRFRGRTNEKLFF.

The V call is TRBV7-2, the J call TRBJ2-5; D might be TRBD2 (5 bases). This CDR3 is built from 14 residues. Germline CDR1 reads SGHTA; CDR2 reads FQGNSA. The V gene lost 3 bases and the J gene lost 2 bases, with 10 bases spanning the gap. The CDR3 DNA reads TGTGCCAGCAGCTTGGACGGACTTCAAGAGACCCAGTACTTC. The encoded protein is CASSLDGLQETQYF. Filled out from reference TRBV7-2 and TRBJ2-5, the complete variable domain reads GAGVSQSPSNKVTEKGKDVELRCDPISGHTALYWYRQSLGQGLEFLIYFQGNSAPDKSGLPSDRFSAERTGGSVSTLTIQRTQQEDSAVYLCASSLDGLQETQYFGPGTRLLVL.

This clone has just one count. The rearrangement joins TRBV5-1 to TRBJ2-2, with a possible D match to TRBD1 (5 bases). Germline CDR1 is SGHRS and CDR2 is YFSETQ. V was cut by 0 bases and J by 1 base, with 7 bases left in between. CDR3 size: 15 residues. The CDR3 here is CASSLGRGNTGELFF. The CDR3 coding sequence is TGCGCCAGCAGCTTGGGTAGGGGGAACACCGGGGAGCTGTTTTTT.

There are a few counts of this clone. The chain uses TRBV4-2 and TRBJ2-1, with 8 bases lining up with TRBD1. CDR3 length: 16 amino acids. Per germline, CDR1 LGHNA and CDR2 YNFKEQ. Germline trimming cut 1 base from V and 4 bases from J; bases unmatched to any gene: 6. As DNA, the CDR3 is TGTGCCAGCAGCCAAGGTGTACAGGGGGTTTACAATGAGCAGTTCTTC. Its protein product is CASSQGVQGVYNEQFF.

This clone has ten or more counts. The V gene is TRBV30, the J gene TRBJ1-2; no clear D gene. V gave up 4 bases and J gave up 7 bases, with 19 bases separating them. CDR1 and CDR2 (germline): GTSNPN, SVGIG (reference sequence). This CDR3 contains 14 residues. CDR3 protein: CAWNRVRGFFGYTF. The CDR3, as DNA: TGTGCCTGGAACCGGGTTCGTGGATTCTTTGGCTACACCTTC.

J is TRBJ1-1 and V is TRBV5-6; D call uncertain. Trimming took 1 base from V and 2 from J, leaving 15 bases between them. The V gene's germline CDR1 is SGHDT and CDR2 YYEEEE. The CDR3 is 16 amino acids. CDR3 sequence reads: CASSLRLGRLNTEAFF. In DNA, the CDR3 is TGTGCCAGCAGCTTGAGGTTGGGCAGACTAAACACTGAAGCTTTCTTT.

The chain has TRBV2 and TRBJ1-5; 8 bases map to TRBD1. V trimming: 7 bases; J trimming: 1 base; junction bases outside the gene matches: 12. Germline V gene lookup returns CDR1 SNHLY and CDR2 FYNNEI. The CDR3 loop spans 17 amino acids. CDR3 nucleotides: TGTGCCAGCACTTCATTCCTTGGGACAGGAAGCAATCAGCCCCAGCATTTT. Encoded protein: CASTSFLGTGSNQPQHF.

DNA of the CDR3: TGTGCCAGCAGAAAAGACAGGGGACCCACCGGGGAGCTGTTTTTT. Its translation is CASRKDRGPTGELFF. The chain links TRBV9 to TRBJ2-2; TRBD1 aligns across 8 bases. The CDR3 is 15 residues long. After removal of 5 bases from V and 4 bases from J, the junction contained 7 bases not matched to a gene. Germline V gene data show CDR1 as SGDLS and CDR2 as YYNGEE.

The CDR3 nucleotides read TGCGCCACCAGTCGGGGGAGCTCCTACAATGAGCAGTTCTTC. Translated: CATSRGSSYNEQFF. The rearrangement joins TRBV5-1 to TRBJ2-1; weak D call: TRBD2 (6 bases). Germline CDR1 reads SGHRS; CDR2 reads YFSETQ. The CDR3 has 14 amino acids. The germline V and J ends were trimmed by 9 bases and 0 bases, with 13 bases remaining between them.

The chain is built from TRBV15 and TRBJ1-5; no definite D call. Looked up from germline, CDR1 is LNHNV and CDR2 is YYDKDF (reference sequence). The CDR3 consists of 15 residues. V dropped 0 bases and J dropped 7 bases, with 13 bases sitting between them. Here the CDR3 DNA reads TGTGCCACCAGCAGAGATCTTGCCTCGGGACAGCCCCAGCATTTT. Its translation is CATSRDLASGQPQHF.

V and J are TRBV18 and TRBJ2-5; 9 nucleotides agree with TRBD1. Germline loops: CDR1 KGHSH, CDR2 LQKENI. CDR3 length: 15 amino acids. The J segment lost 5 bases and the V segment lost 0 bases, leaving 4 bases of the junction unmatched. This CDR3 is CASSPPRTGVETQYF. CDR3 coding DNA: TGTGCCAGCTCACCACCCCGGACAGGGGTCGAGACCCAGTACTTC.

The table lists this clone with a count of one. The V gene is TRBV7-2, the J gene TRBJ1-5, with TRBD1 matching 7 bases. Germline V gives CDR1 SGHTA, CDR2 FQGNSA. This CDR3 contains 16 residues. After removal of 5 bases from V and 2 bases from J, the junction contained 9 bases not matched to a gene. This CDR3 reads CASSPQGGSRNQPQHF. The CDR3 nucleotides read TGTGCCAGCAGCCCCCAGGGGGGTTCTCGCAATCAGCCCCAGCATTTT. The full variable domain, in which reference TRBV7-2 and TRBJ1-5 provide the parts outside the CDR3, is GAGVSQSPSNKVTEKGKDVELRCDPISGHTALYWYRQSLGQGLEFLIYFQGNSAPDKSGLPSDRFSAERTGGSVSTLTIQRTQQEDSAVYLCASSPQGGSRNQPQHFGDGTRLSIL.

This chain uses TRBV11-2 with TRBJ2-3; TRBD2 matches at 11 bases. V lost 5 bases and J lost 6; bases outside the gene matches: 16. The CDR3 spans 18 residues. Looked up from germline, CDR1 is SGHAT and CDR2 is FQNNGV. In DNA, the CDR3 is TGTGCCAGCAGCAAGCGAAATTTAGCGGGAGGGCCTCCGGATACGCAGTATTTT. Translated: CASSKRNLAGGPPDTQYF. The full variable domain, rest sourced from reference TRBV11-2 and TRBJ2-3, is EAGVAQSPRYKIIEKRQSVAFWCNPISGHATLYWYQQILGQGPKLLIQFQNNGVVDDSQLPKDRFSAERLKGVDSTLKIQPAKLEDSAVYLCASSKRNLAGGPPDTQYFGPGTRLTVL.

The chain couples TRBV5-4 to TRBJ2-7; 8 bases match TRBD2. Germline-derived CDR1 and CDR2 are SGHNT and YYREEE (reference sequence). Trimming cost V 0 bases and J 3 bases; bases outside gene matches: 5. The CDR3 totals 15 residues. CDR3 in amino acids: CASSLGGSGSYEQYF. DNA of the CDR3: TGTGCCAGCAGCTTGGGGGGAAGCGGGAGCTACGAGCAGTACTTC.

V and J are TRBV2 and TRBJ2-3; 10 bases fit TRBD1. Germline V CDR1 and CDR2: SNHLY, FYNNEI. The V and J ends lost 6 bases and 5 bases, in that order; junction bases with no gene match: 8. The CDR3 spans 15 residues. The CDR3 is CASSLDRGRLDTQYF. In DNA form, the CDR3 reads TGTGCCAGCAGCCTCGACAGGGGGCGCCTAGATACGCAGTATTTT.

V is TRBV27 and J is TRBJ2-2, with 8 positions matching TRBD1. The CDR3 spans 14 residues. CDR1 MNHEY and CDR2 SMNVEV come from the germline V gene (reference sequence). The V segment lost 8 bases and the J segment 6 bases; nucleotides outside the gene matches: 8. The CDR3 DNA follows: TGTGCCAGCCGGACAGGGTCCTGGGCCGGGGAGCTGTTTTTT. This translates into CASRTGSWAGELFF.

The chain carries TRBV5-5 and TRBJ2-1; 14 bases are a match to TRBD2. Trimming cost V 5 bases and J 2 bases; bases outside gene matches: 12. Germline V lookup: CDR1 SGHKS, CDR2 YYEKEE (reference sequence). This CDR3 region has 19 residues. CDR3 protein: CASRLGLAGGHNPYNEQFF. CDR3 bases: TGTGCCAGCAGACTCGGACTAGCGGGAGGCCACAACCCCTACAATGAGCAGTTCTTC.

This chain joins TRBV4-1 and TRBJ2-2; a possible D gene is TRBD1 (5 bases). CDR3 length: 12 residues. CDR1 is MGHRA and CDR2 is YSYEKL in the germline V gene. V lost 0 bases to trimming and J lost 13 bases, with 9 bases between them. The CDR3 reads CASSQEGVRLFF. CDR3 DNA sequence: TGCGCCAGCAGCCAAGAAGGGGTAAGGCTGTTTTTT.

This chain joins TRBV28 and TRBJ2-4; TRBD2 might be the D (7 bases). Per the germline V gene, CDR1 is MDHEN and CDR2 is SYDVKM. This CDR3 region has 16 residues. V shed 7 bases and J shed 0 bases, with 16 bases lying between them. CDR3: CASTEGGLIAKNIQYF. The CDR3, as DNA: TGTGCCAGCACCGAGGGGGGGCTAATAGCCAAAAACATTCAGTACTTC. Based on the CDR3 plus reference TRBV28 and TRBJ2-4, the full variable domain is DVKVTQSSRYLVKRTGEKVFLECVQDMDHENMFWYRQDPGLGLRLIYFSYDVKMKEKGDIPEGYSVSREKKERFSLILESASTNQTSMYLCASTEGGLIAKNIQYFGAGTRLSVL.

J is TRBJ2-1 and V is TRBV2; TRBD2 matches at 7 bases. J gave up 0 bases and V 6 bases, and 2 bases lay outside the gene matches. The germline CDR1 and CDR2 sequences are SNHLY and FYNNEI. This CDR3 is 14 amino acids long. CDR3 loop: CASRLASSYNEQFF. DNA of the CDR3: TGTGCCAGCAGACTAGCGAGCTCCTACAATGAGCAGTTCTTC.

This chain links TRBV6-5 with TRBJ2-5; TRBD1 matches 8 bases. The J call is in doubt because the DNA end fits TRBJ2-7 better. The CDR3 length is 14 residues. Germline V gene lookup returns CDR1 MNHEY and CDR2 SVGAGI. As DNA, the CDR3 is TGTGCCAGCAGCAACAGGGGGGCTAACTACGAGCAGTACTTC. This codes for CASSNRGANYEQYF.

The chain links TRBV18 to TRBJ2-4; 8 bases align to TRBD1. CDR1 KGHSH and CDR2 LQKENI come from the germline V gene. This CDR3 has 19 amino acids. V trimming: 0 bases; J trimming: 1 base; junction bases outside the gene matches: 11. Written as DNA, the CDR3 is TGTGCCAGCTCACCACCGAGACAGGGGATGGAGGTGGCCAAAAACATTCAGTACTTC. Encoded protein: CASSPPRQGMEVAKNIQYF.

V usage is TRBV6-5 and J usage is TRBJ2-7; 8 bases are shared with TRBD1. The CDR3 loop spans 15 amino acids. CDR1 and CDR2 (germline): MNHEY, SVGAGI. Trimming cost V 0 bases and J 5 bases; bases outside gene matches: 6. CDR3 coding DNA: TGTGCCAGCAGTTACTCAGGCAGGGGGCTTAACGAGCAGTACTTC. Translating it yields CASSYSGRGLNEQYF.

Only a few counts were recorded for this clone. This chain uses TRBV6-6 with TRBJ1-5, with D tentatively TRBD1 (5 bases). In germline, CDR1 is MNHNY, CDR2 SVGAGI (reference sequence). The CDR3 length is 14 residues. The V end lost 2 bases, the J end lost 7 bases, and 12 bases lay between the germline ends. CDR3 sequence reads: CASSYGGGGQPQHF. The CDR3 DNA follows: TGTGCCAGCAGTTACGGGGGAGGAGGGCAGCCCCAGCATTTT.